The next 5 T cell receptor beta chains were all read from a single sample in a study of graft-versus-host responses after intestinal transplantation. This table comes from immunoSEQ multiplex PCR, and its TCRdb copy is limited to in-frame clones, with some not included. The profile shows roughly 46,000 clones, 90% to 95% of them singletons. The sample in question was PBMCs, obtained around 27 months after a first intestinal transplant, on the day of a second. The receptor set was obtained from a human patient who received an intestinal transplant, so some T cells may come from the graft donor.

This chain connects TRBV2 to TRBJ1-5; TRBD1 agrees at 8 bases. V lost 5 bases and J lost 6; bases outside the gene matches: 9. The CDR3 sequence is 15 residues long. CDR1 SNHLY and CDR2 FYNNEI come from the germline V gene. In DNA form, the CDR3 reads TGTGCCAGCAGTCCCCAGGGGGCCCCGGGTCAGCCCCAGCATTTT. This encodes CASSPQGAPGQPQHF. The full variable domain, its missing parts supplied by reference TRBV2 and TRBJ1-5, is EPEVTQTPSHQVTQMGQEVILRCVPISNHLYFYWYRQILGQKVEFLVSFYNNEISEKSEIFDDQFSVERPDGSNFTLKIRSTKLEDSAMYFCASSPQGAPGQPQHFGDGTRLSIL.

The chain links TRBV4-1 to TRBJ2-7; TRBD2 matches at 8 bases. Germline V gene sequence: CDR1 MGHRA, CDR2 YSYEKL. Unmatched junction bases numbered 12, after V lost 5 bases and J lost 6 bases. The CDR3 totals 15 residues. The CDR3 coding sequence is TGCGCCAGCAGCGAGAAGGCTAGCGGGTATATCGAGCAGTACTTC. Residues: CASSEKASGYIEQYF.

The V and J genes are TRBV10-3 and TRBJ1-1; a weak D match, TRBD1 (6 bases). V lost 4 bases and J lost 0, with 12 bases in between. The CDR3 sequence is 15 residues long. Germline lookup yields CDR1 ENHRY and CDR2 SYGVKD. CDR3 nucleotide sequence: TGTGCCATCAGTGCCGGGACAACAGTGAACACTGAAGCTTTCTTT. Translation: CAISAGTTVNTEAFF.

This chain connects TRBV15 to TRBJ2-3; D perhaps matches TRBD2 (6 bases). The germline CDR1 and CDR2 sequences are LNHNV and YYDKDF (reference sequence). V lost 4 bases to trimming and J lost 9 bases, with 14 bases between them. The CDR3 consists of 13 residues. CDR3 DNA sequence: TGTGCCACCAGCACCCGCGGGACTTTAACGCAGTATTTT. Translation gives CATSTRGTLTQYF.

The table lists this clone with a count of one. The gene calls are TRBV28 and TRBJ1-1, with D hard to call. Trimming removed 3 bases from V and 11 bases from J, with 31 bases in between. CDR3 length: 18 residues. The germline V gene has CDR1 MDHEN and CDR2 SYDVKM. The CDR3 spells CASSFPSTAGPLTGGAFF. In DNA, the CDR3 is TGTGCCAGCAGTTTCCCCTCTACCGCCGGGCCCCTCACGGGAGGGGCTTTCTTT. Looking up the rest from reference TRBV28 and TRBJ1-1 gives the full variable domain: DVKVTQSSRYLVKRTGEKVFLECVQDMDHENMFWYRQDPGLGLRLIYFSYDVKMKEKGDIPEGYSVSREKKERFSLILESASTNQTSMYLCASSFPSTAGPLTGGAFFGQGTRLTVV.